This record looks at one T cell receptor beta chain sequence and its context. Germline V gene data show CDR1 as SQVTM and CDR2 as ANQGSEA. The CDR3 consists of 13 residues. The J segment lost 1 base and the V segment lost 2 bases, leaving 2 bases of the junction unmatched. TCRdb keeps only in-frame clones here, not all; method: immunoSEQ multiplex PCR. The sample records under 1,900,000 clones, about 98.5% being singletons. This sample is part of a study of shared clonotypes between healthy human individuals. The wider study: Three plates each covered CD4 naive and memory; CD8 naive two, CD8 memory one.

The investigators split CD4+ cells into a CD45RA+ naive subset and a CD45RA-negative memory subset. The sequenced sample was naive CD4+ T cells sorted from blood. As to subset: CD45RA+ positively selected. The sequence came from a young man in good health. V usage is TRBV29-1 and J usage is TRBJ2-7; 7 nucleotides align to TRBD1. The CDR3 loop reads CSVEQGQSYEQYF. The CDR3 DNA reads TGCAGCGTTGAACAGGGACAGTCCTACGAGCAGTACTTC.